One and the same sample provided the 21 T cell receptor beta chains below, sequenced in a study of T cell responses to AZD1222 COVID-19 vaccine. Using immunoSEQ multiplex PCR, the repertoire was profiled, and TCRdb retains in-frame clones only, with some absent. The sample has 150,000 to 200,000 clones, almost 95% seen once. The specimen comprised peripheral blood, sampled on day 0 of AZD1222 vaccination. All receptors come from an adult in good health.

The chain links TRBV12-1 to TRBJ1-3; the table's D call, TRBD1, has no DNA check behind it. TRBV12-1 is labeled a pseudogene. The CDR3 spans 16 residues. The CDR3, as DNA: TGTGCCAGCAGCACACGACAGTTTTTCTCTGGAAACACCATATATTTT. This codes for CASSTRQFFSGNTIYF.

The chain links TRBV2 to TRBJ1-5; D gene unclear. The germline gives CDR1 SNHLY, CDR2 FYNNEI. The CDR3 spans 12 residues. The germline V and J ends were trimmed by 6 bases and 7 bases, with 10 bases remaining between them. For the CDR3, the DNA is TGTGCCAGCAGCACACAGATCCAGCCCCAGCATTTT. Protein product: CASSTQIQPQHF.

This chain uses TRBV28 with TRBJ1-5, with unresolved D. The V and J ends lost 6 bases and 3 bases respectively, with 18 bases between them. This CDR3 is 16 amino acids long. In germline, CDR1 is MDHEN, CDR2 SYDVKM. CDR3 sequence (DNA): TGTGCCAGCAGCGCCCCGGGGAAAAGGCTCAATCAGCCCCAGCATTTT. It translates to CASSAPGKRLNQPQHF.

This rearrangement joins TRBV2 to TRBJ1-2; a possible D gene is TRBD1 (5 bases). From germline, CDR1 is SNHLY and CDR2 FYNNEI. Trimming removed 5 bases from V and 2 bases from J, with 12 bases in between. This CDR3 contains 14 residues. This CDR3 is CASSPDRGNYGYTF. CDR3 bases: TGTGCCAGCAGTCCCGACCGGGGGAACTATGGCTACACCTTC. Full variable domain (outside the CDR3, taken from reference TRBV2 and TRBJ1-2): EPEVTQTPSHQVTQMGQEVILRCVPISNHLYFYWYRQILGQKVEFLVSFYNNEISEKSEIFDDQFSVERPDGSNFTLKIRSTKLEDSAMYFCASSPDRGNYGYTFGSGTRLTVV.

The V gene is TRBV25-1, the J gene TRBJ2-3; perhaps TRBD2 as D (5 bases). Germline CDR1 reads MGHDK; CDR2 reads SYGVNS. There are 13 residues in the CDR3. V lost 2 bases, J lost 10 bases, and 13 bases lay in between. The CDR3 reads CASSEGGSASQYF. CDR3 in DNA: TGTGCCAGCAGTGAAGGAGGCTCTGCTTCGCAGTATTTT.

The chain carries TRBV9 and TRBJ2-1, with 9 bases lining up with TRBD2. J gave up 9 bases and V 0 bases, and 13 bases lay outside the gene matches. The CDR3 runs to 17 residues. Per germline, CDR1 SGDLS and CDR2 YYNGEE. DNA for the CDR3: TGTGCCAGCAGCGTAGCTCTCCCAGCGGGAGGACGCAGTGAGCAGTTCTTC. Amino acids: CASSVALPAGGRSEQFF. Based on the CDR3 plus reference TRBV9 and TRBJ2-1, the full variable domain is DSGVTQTPKHLITATGQRVTLRCSPRSGDLSVYWYQQSLDQGLQFLIQYYNGEERAKGNILERFSAQQFPDLHSELNLSSLELGDSALYFCASSVALPAGGRSEQFFGPGTRLTVL.

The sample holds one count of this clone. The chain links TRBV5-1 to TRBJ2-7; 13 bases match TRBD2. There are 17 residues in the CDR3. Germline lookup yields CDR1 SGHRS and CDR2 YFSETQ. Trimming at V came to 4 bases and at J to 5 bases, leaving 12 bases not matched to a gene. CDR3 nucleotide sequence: TGCGCCAGCAGCCCCTCGATACCGGGACTAGCGGGAAACGAGCAGTACTTC. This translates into CASSPSIPGLAGNEQYF.

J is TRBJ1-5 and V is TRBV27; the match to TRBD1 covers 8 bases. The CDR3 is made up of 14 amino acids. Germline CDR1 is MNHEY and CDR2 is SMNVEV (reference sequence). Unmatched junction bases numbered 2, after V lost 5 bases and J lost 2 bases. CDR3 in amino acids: CASSPQGGNQPQHF. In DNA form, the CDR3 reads TGTGCCAGCAGTCCACAGGGGGGCAATCAGCCCCAGCATTTT.

CDR3 amino acids: CASSQERLAGQYF. Written as DNA, the CDR3 is TGTGCCAGCAGCCAAGAAAGGCTAGCGGGCCAGTACTTC. The chain uses TRBV3-1 (or the pseudogene TRBV3-2) and TRBJ2-4; 8 bases fit TRBD2. With 0 bases clipped from V and 13 bases from J, the junction kept 5 bases outside the gene matches. From germline, CDR1 is LGHDT and CDR2 YNNKEL (reference sequence). This CDR3 comprises 13 residues.

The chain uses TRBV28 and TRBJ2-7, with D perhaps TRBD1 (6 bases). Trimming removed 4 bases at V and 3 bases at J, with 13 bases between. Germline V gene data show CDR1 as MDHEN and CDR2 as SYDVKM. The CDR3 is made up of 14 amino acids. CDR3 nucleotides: TGTGCCAGCAGTTCACAGGGATCCGTCTACGAGCAGTACTTC. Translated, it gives CASSSQGSVYEQYF. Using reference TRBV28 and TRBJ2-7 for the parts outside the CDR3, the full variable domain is DVKVTQSSRYLVKRTGEKVFLECVQDMDHENMFWYRQDPGLGLRLIYFSYDVKMKEKGDIPEGYSVSREKKERFSLILESASTNQTSMYLCASSSQGSVYEQYFGPGTRLTVT.

CDR3 residues: CASSSSRGFTGLEGYIQYF. The CDR3 DNA is TGTGCCAGTAGTTCCTCCAGGGGATTTACGGGACTAGAGGGATACATTCAGTACTTC. The V and J genes are TRBV19 and TRBJ2-4; 8 bases line up with TRBD2. CDR1 is LNHDA, CDR2 SQIVND, per germline (reference sequence). CDR3 length equals 19 residues. V trimming: 5 bases; J trimming: 8 bases; junction bases outside the gene matches: 23.

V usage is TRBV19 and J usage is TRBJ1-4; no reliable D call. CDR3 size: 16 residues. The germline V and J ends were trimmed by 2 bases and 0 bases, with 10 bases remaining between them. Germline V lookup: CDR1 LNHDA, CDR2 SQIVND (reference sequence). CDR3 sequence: CASSIRNAATNEKLFF. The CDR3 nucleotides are TGTGCCAGTAGTATAAGAAACGCCGCAACTAATGAAAAACTGTTTTTT.

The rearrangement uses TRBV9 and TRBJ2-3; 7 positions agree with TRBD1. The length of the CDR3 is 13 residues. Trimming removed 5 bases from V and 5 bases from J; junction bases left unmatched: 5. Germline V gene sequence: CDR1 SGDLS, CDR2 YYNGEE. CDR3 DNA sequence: TGTGCCAGCAGTAGGGGGCAAGGAGATACGCAGTATTTT. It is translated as CASSRGQGDTQYF.

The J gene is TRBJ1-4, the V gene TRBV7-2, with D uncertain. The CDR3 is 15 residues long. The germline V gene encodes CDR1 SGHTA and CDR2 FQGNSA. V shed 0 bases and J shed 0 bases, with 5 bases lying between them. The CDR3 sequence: CASSLAGATNEKLFF. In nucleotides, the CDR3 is TGTGCCAGCAGCTTAGCGGGCGCAACTAATGAAAAACTGTTTTTT.

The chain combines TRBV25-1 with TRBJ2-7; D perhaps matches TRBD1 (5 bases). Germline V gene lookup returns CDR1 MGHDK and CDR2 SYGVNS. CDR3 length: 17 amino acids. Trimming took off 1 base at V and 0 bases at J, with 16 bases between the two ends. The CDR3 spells CASSESRAGPSSYEQYF. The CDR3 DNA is TGTGCCAGCAGTGAATCCCGAGCAGGGCCTAGCTCCTACGAGCAGTACTTC.

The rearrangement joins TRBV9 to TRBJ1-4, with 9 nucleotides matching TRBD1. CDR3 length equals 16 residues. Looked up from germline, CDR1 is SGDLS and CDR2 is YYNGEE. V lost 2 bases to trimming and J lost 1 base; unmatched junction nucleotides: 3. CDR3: CASSVGQGLTNEKLFF. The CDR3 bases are TGTGCCAGCAGCGTGGGACAGGGTCTAACTAATGAAAAACTGTTTTTT.

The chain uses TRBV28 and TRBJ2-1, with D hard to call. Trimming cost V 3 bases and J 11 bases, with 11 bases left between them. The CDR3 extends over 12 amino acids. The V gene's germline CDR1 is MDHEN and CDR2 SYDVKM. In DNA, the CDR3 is TGTGCCAGCAGTTTGCGTGTGGTTAAGCAGTTCTTC. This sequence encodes CASSLRVVKQFF.

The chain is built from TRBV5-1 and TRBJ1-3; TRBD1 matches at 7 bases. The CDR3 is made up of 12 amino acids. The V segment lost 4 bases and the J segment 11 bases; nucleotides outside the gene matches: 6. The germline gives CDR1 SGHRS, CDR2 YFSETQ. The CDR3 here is CASSRGQLPIYF. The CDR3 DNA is TGCGCCAGCAGCAGGGGACAGCTCCCCATATATTTT.

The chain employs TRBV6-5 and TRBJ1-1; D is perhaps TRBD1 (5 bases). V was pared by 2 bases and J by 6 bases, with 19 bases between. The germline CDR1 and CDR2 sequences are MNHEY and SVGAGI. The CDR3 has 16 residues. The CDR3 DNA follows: TGTGCCAGCAGTTACAGGGCACCCGGAGGGGTTGCTGAAGCTTTCTTT. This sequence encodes CASSYRAPGGVAEAFF.

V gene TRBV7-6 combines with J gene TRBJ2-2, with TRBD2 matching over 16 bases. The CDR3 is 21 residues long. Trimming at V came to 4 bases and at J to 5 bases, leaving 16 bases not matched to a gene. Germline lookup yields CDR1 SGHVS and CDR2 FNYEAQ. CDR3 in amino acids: CASSSRIVLGLAGGQTGELFF. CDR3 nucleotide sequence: TGTGCCAGCAGCTCCCGGATCGTGTTGGGACTAGCGGGAGGGCAAACCGGGGAGCTGTTTTTT.

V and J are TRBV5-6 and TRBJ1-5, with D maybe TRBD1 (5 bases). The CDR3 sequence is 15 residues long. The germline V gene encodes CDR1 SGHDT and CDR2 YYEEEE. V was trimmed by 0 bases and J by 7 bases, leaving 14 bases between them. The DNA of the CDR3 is TGTGCCAGCAGCTTGGCTTCGGCAGGGAGACAGCCCCAGCATTTT. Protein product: CASSLASAGRQPQHF. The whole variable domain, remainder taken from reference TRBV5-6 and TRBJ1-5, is DAGVTQSPTHLIKTRGQQVTLRCSPKSGHDTVSWYQQALGQGPQFIFQYYEEEERQRGNFPDRFSGHQFPNYSSELNVNALLLGDSALYLCASSLASAGRQPQHFGDGTRLSIL.